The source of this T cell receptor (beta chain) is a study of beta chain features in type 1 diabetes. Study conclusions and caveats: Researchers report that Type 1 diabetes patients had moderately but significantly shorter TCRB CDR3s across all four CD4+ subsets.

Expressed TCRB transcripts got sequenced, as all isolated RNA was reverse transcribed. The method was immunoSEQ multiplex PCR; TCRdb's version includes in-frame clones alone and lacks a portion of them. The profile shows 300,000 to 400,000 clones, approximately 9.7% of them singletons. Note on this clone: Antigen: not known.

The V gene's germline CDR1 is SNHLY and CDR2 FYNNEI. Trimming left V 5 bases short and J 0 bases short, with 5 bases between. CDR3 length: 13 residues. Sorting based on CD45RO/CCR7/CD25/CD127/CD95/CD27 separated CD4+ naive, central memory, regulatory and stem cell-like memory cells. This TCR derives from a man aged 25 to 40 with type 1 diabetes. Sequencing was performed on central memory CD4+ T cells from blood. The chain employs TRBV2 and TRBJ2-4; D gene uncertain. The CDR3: CASSPGAKNIQYF. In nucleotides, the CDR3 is TGTGCCAGCAGTCCCGGAGCCAAAAACATTCAGTACTTC.